This TCR beta chain was profiled in a study of identical twins. Points from the study as a whole: Insertion counts were lower in abundant cord blood beta clonotypes, a trend that memory repertoires did not show.

This clonotype was detected ten times or more. Its antigen is still unknown. With no exceptions, donors were healthy Caucasians. TCRdb re-called the 5' RACE reads through MiXCR, storing one row per CDR3 protein. Of under 300,000 distinct CDR3 sequences listed, over 5.5% are singletons. J was trimmed by 7 bases and V by 0 bases; bases with no gene match: 9. Germline CDR1 and CDR2: LGHDT and YNNKEL (reference sequence). The CDR3 has 17 amino acids. The data were also submitted as part of a second study, on T cells expressing NK-cell markers. From that study: One of the eight sequenced donors was seronegative, whereas the other seven were HCMV-seropositive. Dominant NKG2C+ clonotypes accounted for roughly 1.0-8% of CD8+ T cells in about 6 donors.

The TCR sequence derives from a woman in her late teens or twenties in good health. Sequencing used CD8+ T cells sorted from blood. This chain links TRBV3-1 with TRBJ2-3, with 11 nucleotides matching TRBD2. CDR3: CASSQESLAGGFYTQYF. In nucleotides, the CDR3 is TGTGCCAGCAGCCAAGAATCGCTAGCGGGGGGATTTTATACGCAGTATTTT.